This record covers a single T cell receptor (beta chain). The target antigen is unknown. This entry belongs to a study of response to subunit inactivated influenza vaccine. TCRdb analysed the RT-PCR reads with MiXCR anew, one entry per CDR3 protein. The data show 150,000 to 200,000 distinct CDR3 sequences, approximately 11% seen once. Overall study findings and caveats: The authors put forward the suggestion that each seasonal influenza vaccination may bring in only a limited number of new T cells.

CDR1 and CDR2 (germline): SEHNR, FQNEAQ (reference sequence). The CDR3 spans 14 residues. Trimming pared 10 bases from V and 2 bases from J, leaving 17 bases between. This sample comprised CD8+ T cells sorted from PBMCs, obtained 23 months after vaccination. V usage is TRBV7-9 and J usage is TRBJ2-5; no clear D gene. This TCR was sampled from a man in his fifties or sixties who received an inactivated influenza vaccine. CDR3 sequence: CATTSQASQETQYF. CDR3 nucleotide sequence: TGTGCCACCACGTCTCAAGCCAGTCAAGAGACCCAGTACTTC.